One and the same sample provided the 20 T cell receptor beta chains below, sequenced in a study of CD8+CD57+ T cells in acquired aplastic anemia. It was genomic DNA that served as the template for profiling TCR beta VDJ and CDR3. Each CDR3 protein is one row after TCRdb ran MiXCR on the reads. Among roughly 280,000 distinct CDR3 sequences, under 65% were seen once, and the ten largest hold 1% to 1.5%. Patients selected for sequencing had displayed CD8+CD57+ cell expansion by flow cytometry. Sequenced sample: sorted CD4+, CD8+, or CD8+CD57+ T cells (not recorded which) from PBMCs. Every receptor here comes from a human donor with aplastic anemia.

This clonotype was seen once. This chain links TRBV25-1 with TRBJ1-4, with a possible D match to TRBD1 (5 bases). CDR1 MGHDK and CDR2 SYGVNS come from the germline V gene. This CDR3 is 13 amino acids long. V was pared by 10 bases and J by 8 bases, with 17 bases between. CDR3 residues: CATRDPQGEKLFF. For the CDR3, the DNA is TGTGCCACCCGGGACCCACAAGGGGAAAAACTGTTTTTT.

This clonotype was detected many times. The DNA for the CDR3 is TGTGCCAGCAGGAAAAGTGACGCATCCTACGAGCAGTACTTC. Translation gives CASRKSDASYEQYF. The J gene is TRBJ2-7, the V gene TRBV6-5; D not resolved. Trimming removed 6 bases at V and 1 base at J, with 13 bases between. Germline V gives CDR1 MNHEY, CDR2 SVGAGI. CDR3 length: 14 residues.

Many counts were recorded for this clonotype. The chain has TRBV2 and TRBJ2-5; D ambiguous. Germline CDR1 SNHLY, CDR2 FYNNEI. This CDR3 region has 15 residues. V gave up 6 bases and J gave up 4 bases, with 18 bases separating them. For the CDR3, the DNA is TGTGCCAGCAGCGAACAGTCTCGGGCTTCAGAGACCCAGTACTTC. Translating it yields CASSEQSRASETQYF.

The chain combines TRBV5-1 with TRBJ2-7; no clear D. The length of the CDR3 is 13 residues. Germline CDR1 SGHRS, CDR2 YFSETQ. Trimming took 0 bases from V and 3 from J, leaving 7 bases between them. CDR3 bases: TGCGCCAGCAGCTTGGCCTTAGGCTACGAGCAGTACTTC. Its protein product is CASSLALGYEQYF.

This rearrangement joins TRBV20-1 to TRBJ2-2; D may correspond to TRBD1 or TRBD2 (5 bases each). Trimming took off 3 bases at V and 4 bases at J, with 9 bases between the two ends. This CDR3 has 13 residues. CDR1 is DFQATT, CDR2 SNEGSKA, per germline (reference sequence). CDR3 DNA sequence: TGCAGTGCTAGCAAAGGGACCACCGGGGAGCTGTTTTTT. It codes for CSASKGTTGELFF.

The chain combines TRBV10-3 with TRBJ2-7, with D maybe TRBD1 (6 bases). The V and J ends lost 0 bases and 9 bases respectively, with 15 bases between them. Looked up from germline, CDR1 is ENHRY and CDR2 is SYGVKD. The CDR3 totals 14 residues. CDR3 nucleotide sequence: TGTGCCATCAGTGAGTCGACAGGCACTACGAGGCAGTACTTC. It specifies CAISESTGTTRQYF.

Many counts were recorded for this clonotype. The chain recombines TRBV28 with TRBJ2-5; 9 positions agree with TRBD1. This CDR3 spans 13 amino acids. The ends lost 2 bases at V and 8 bases at J; junction bases unmatched: 3. Germline CDR1 reads MDHEN; CDR2 reads SYDVKM. This CDR3 is CASSLNRGLTQYF. The CDR3 bases are TGTGCCAGCAGTTTAAACAGGGGGCTCACCCAGTACTTC.

The gene calls are TRBV6-1 and TRBJ1-6, with a tentative D call TRBD1 (6 bases). Per germline, CDR1 MNHNS and CDR2 SASEGT. CDR3 length equals 11 residues. Between the trimmed V and J ends, which lost 6 bases and 12 bases, there was a span of 9 bases. The CDR3 sequence is CASSKGEPLHF. The DNA for the CDR3 is TGTGCCAGCAGCAAGGGGGAACCCCTCCACTTT.

This clonotype was found many times. The chain combines TRBV4-1 with TRBJ2-3; 8 positions match TRBD1. V was clipped by 1 base and J by 10 bases; unmatched bases: 10. CDR3 length equals 15 residues. Per the germline V gene, CDR1 is MGHRA and CDR2 is YSYEKL. CDR3 DNA sequence: TGCGCCAGCAGCCAAGTTGGCAGGGGGCGTGGGGCGCAGTATTTT. Translation: CASSQVGRGRGAQYF.

This clonotype has at least ten counts. The rearrangement uses TRBV5-1 and TRBJ2-2; 7 bases match TRBD1. This CDR3 has 14 amino acids. With V trimmed by 2 bases and J by 6 bases, 4 bases remained unmatched. Germline CDR1 SGHRS, CDR2 YFSETQ. The CDR3 is CASSLNDRAGELFF. The CDR3 coding sequence is TGCGCCAGCAGCTTAAACGACAGGGCCGGGGAGCTGTTTTTT.

There are many counts of this clonotype. The rearrangement uses TRBV7-3 and TRBJ2-1; D may be TRBD2 (5 bases). V lost 3 bases, J lost 6 bases, and 9 bases lay in between. Germline V CDR1 and CDR2: SGHTA, FQGTGA. This CDR3 has 13 residues. Here the CDR3 DNA reads TGTGCCAGCAGCTTGAGGGTAGCCAATGAGCAGTTCTTC. The encoded protein is CASSLRVANEQFF.

V and J are TRBV20-1 and TRBJ1-6; D perhaps matches TRBD1 (5 bases). V lost 0 bases to trimming and J lost 10 bases, with 19 bases between them. CDR3 size: 16 residues. Germline CDR1 is DFQATT and CDR2 is SNEGSKA (reference sequence). The DNA for the CDR3 is TGCAGTGCTAGAGATCGGGGACTAGCGGGAGGATCACCCCTCCACTTT. Encoded protein: CSARDRGLAGGSPLHF.

About this clonotype itself: One junction end does not reproduce the germline sequence, and a read error may be involved. The chain has TRBV10-3 and TRBJ2-2, with 13 positions matching TRBD2. The length of the CDR3 is 15 residues. Germline loops: CDR1 ENHRY, CDR2 SYGVKD. For the CDR3, the DNA is TGTGCCATCAGCCGGGGACTAGCGGGATCCGGGAAGCTGTCTTTT. Translated: CAISRGLAGSGKLSF.

This clonotype has at least ten counts. The chain joins TRBV6-1 to TRBJ2-7; a possible D gene is TRBD1 (6 bases). Deletions cut 6 bases from V and 3 bases from J, with 15 bases between. Germline-derived CDR1 and CDR2 are MNHNS and SASEGT. The CDR3 has 14 residues. CDR3 DNA: TGTGCCAGCAGCTCGGACAGCTTTCTCTACGAGCAGTACTTC. It translates to CASSSDSFLYEQYF.

This chain joins TRBV7-9 and TRBJ2-1; the match to TRBD2 covers 12 bases. Unmatched junction bases numbered 3, after V lost 5 bases and J lost 4 bases. This CDR3 has 15 residues. Germline CDR1 reads SEHNR; CDR2 reads FQNEAQ (reference sequence). DNA for the CDR3: TGTGCCAGCAGCCCAACTAGCGGGGGGTACAATGAGCAGTTCTTC. This gives the protein CASSPTSGGYNEQFF.

This clonotype turned up a few times. V and J are TRBV2 and TRBJ1-3; D remains ambiguous. This CDR3 is 13 amino acids long. CDR1 is SNHLY and CDR2 is FYNNEI in the germline V gene. Trimming cost V 6 bases and J 0 bases, with 6 bases left between them. Here the CDR3 reads CASRGSSGNTIYF. CDR3 DNA sequence: TGTGCCAGCAGAGGGTCCTCTGGAAACACCATATATTTT.

This clonotype was recorded at least ten times. The chain is built from TRBV7-8 and TRBJ1-2; perhaps TRBD1 as D (6 bases). CDR1 and CDR2 (germline): SGHVS, FQNEAQ. Between the trimmed V and J ends, which lost 3 bases and 4 bases, there was a span of 12 bases. CDR3 length equals 14 residues. DNA for the CDR3: TGTGCCAGCAGCTTGGGGGCTACCGGCTATGGCTACACCTTC. Amino acid sequence: CASSLGATGYGYTF.

The chain uses TRBV14 and TRBJ1-1, with a possible D match to TRBD1 (6 bases). V was trimmed by 0 bases and J by 6 bases, leaving 8 bases between them. CDR3 size: 13 residues. Per germline, CDR1 SGHDN and CDR2 FVKESK. In nucleotides, the CDR3 is TGTGCCAGCAGCCAAGATAGGACAGCTGAAGCTTTCTTT. This translates into CASSQDRTAEAFF.

As to this clonotype: A read error may account for a junction end that differs from germline. The chain employs TRBV5-1 and TRBJ2-1; D gene uncertain. Germline V CDR1 and CDR2: SGHRS, YFSETQ. There are 15 residues in the CDR3. CDR3 sequence: CASSFQRFSYKEQFF. The CDR3 DNA reads as TGCGCCAGCAGCTTTCAACGTTTCTCCTACAAAGAGCAGTTCTTC. The entire variable domain, with the rest obtained from reference TRBV5-1 and TRBJ2-1, is as follows: KAGVTQTPRYLIKTRGQQVTLSCSPISGHRSVSWYQQTPGQGLQFLFEYFSETQRNKGNFPGRFSGRQFSNSRSEMNVSTLELGDSALYLCASSFQRFSYKEQFFGPGTRLTVL.

This clonotype was seen many times. The chain employs TRBV25-1 and TRBJ1-3; 11 bases are a match to TRBD1. Germline CDR1 MGHDK, CDR2 SYGVNS. The CDR3 is 17 amino acids. Germline trimming cut 4 bases from V and 3 bases from J; bases unmatched to any gene: 8. This chain's CDR3 is CASSASSGQGDGNTIYF. In DNA, the CDR3 is TGTGCCAGCAGTGCCTCCTCGGGACAGGGGGATGGAAACACCATATATTTT.